These 22 T cell receptor beta chains came from one sample sequenced in a study of type 1 and type 2 diabetes patients. Genomic DNA was the PCR template. A primer set of 30 forward and 13 reverse primers amplified the CDR3. A single record per CDR3 protein comes from TCRdb applying MiXCR to the multiplex PCR reads. The data hold fewer than 350,000 distinct CDR3 sequences, with approximately 45% observed a single time. Sequences were obtained from peripheral blood mononuclear cells (PBMCs). Source of these receptors: a man aged 18 to 29 with type 2 diabetes.

The chain couples TRBV19 to TRBJ2-1; 9 bases align to TRBD2. Germline CDR1 is LNHDA and CDR2 is SQIVND (reference sequence). V shed 4 bases, J shed 6 bases, and the junction held 10 bases outside the gene matches. CDR3 length equals 16 residues. The CDR3 reads CASSKWAGGPSNEQFF. The CDR3 region has the DNA TGTGCCAGTAGTAAATGGGCGGGAGGGCCAAGCAATGAGCAGTTCTTC.

The V call is TRBV6-6, the J call TRBJ1-4; D not resolved. This CDR3 is 14 amino acids long. V was cut by 6 bases and J by 8 bases, with 16 bases left in between. In germline, CDR1 is MNHNY, CDR2 SVGAGI (reference sequence). CDR3 in DNA: TGTGCCAGCAGGGACGTCGCGGGGAGCGAAAAACTGTTTTTT. This sequence encodes CASRDVAGSEKLFF.

This clonotype was seen more than once but under ten times. The chain is built from TRBV19 and TRBJ2-1; tentative D call: TRBD2 (6 bases). Germline V gene sequence: CDR1 LNHDA, CDR2 SQIVND (reference sequence). There are 12 residues in the CDR3. V was cut by 3 bases and J by 9 bases, with 9 bases left in between. In DNA, the CDR3 is TGTGCCAGTAGTATGGGACTGTCTGAGCAGTTCTTC. As protein: CASSMGLSEQFF. Looking up the rest from reference TRBV19 and TRBJ2-1 gives the full variable domain: DGGITQSPKYLFRKEGQNVTLSCEQNLNHDAMYWYRQDPGQGLRLIYYSQIVNDFQKGDIAEGYSVSREKKESFPLTVTSAQKNPTAFYLCASSMGLSEQFFGPGTRLTVL.

This rearrangement joins TRBV19 to TRBJ1-3, with 11 bases lining up with TRBD1. With 4 bases clipped from V and 3 bases from J, the junction kept 5 bases outside the gene matches. CDR3 size: 16 residues. Germline V gene sequence: CDR1 LNHDA, CDR2 SQIVND (reference sequence). The CDR3 loop is CASSTWTGGNGNTIYF. Here the CDR3 DNA reads TGTGCCAGTAGTACCTGGACAGGGGGCAATGGAAACACCATATATTTT.

Points on this clonotype: A much larger clone differs by one base, so this may be a read error. The chain combines TRBV19 with TRBJ1-1; 7 nucleotides line up with TRBD1. Unmatched junction bases numbered 6, after V lost 6 bases and J lost 2 bases. This CDR3 has 14 residues. Germline CDR1 reads LNHDA; CDR2 reads SQIVND (reference sequence). As DNA, the CDR3 is TGTGCCAGTAGCGGGGACAGCATTAACACTGAAGCTTTCTTT. Its translation is CASSGDSINTEAFF.

This chain uses TRBV7-3 with TRBJ1-5; 7 nucleotides match TRBD1. This CDR3 is built from 13 residues. Germline assignment: CDR1 SGHTA and CDR2 FQGTGA. V dropped 5 bases and J dropped 6; count of bases not matched to a gene: 4. The CDR3 is CASSQGEGQPQHF. Written as DNA, the CDR3 is TGTGCCAGCAGCCAGGGGGAGGGTCAGCCCCAGCATTTT.

This chain connects TRBV20-1 to TRBJ1-2, with D tentatively TRBD1 (6 bases). Between the trimmed V and J ends, which lost 6 bases and 8 bases, there was a span of 13 bases. Germline CDR1 and CDR2: DFQATT and SNEGSKA (reference sequence). This CDR3 contains 11 residues. The CDR3, as DNA: TGCAGTGCCGAAAGGGGGGGGGGCTACACCTTC. It codes for CSAERGGGYTF.

The chain combines TRBV2 with TRBJ2-3, with TRBD2 matching 13 bases. The CDR3 has 16 residues. From germline, CDR1 is SNHLY and CDR2 FYNNEI. V lost 8 bases, J lost 5 bases, and 10 bases stayed unmatched. CDR3 in amino acids: CASRSGTSGVGDTQYF. The CDR3 DNA sequence: TGTGCCAGCCGATCGGGGACTAGCGGGGTTGGAGATACGCAGTATTTT.

The chain couples TRBV7-2 to TRBJ2-7; D is ambiguous. V gave up 2 bases and J gave up 4 bases, with 12 bases separating them. This CDR3 contains 14 residues. Germline V gene sequence: CDR1 SGHTA, CDR2 FQGNSA. The CDR3 region has the DNA TGTGCCAGCAGCTTAAGCCAGGTCGTATACGAGCAGTACTTC. This gives the protein CASSLSQVVYEQYF.

This clonotype occurred a few times. The CDR3 DNA sequence: TGCGCCAGCAGTGTGTCGACGTACAATGAGCAGTTCTTC. Translating it yields CASSVSTYNEQFF. V gene TRBV10-1 combines with J gene TRBJ2-1; D unclear. V shed 4 bases and J shed 4 bases, with 8 bases lying between them. There are 13 residues in the CDR3. Germline V CDR1 and CDR2: WNHNN, SYGVQD (reference sequence).

The rearrangement uses TRBV7-6 and TRBJ1-4; TRBD1 is a possible D gene (6 bases). CDR3 length equals 15 residues. From germline, CDR1 is SGHVS and CDR2 FNYEAQ. Between the trimmed V and J ends, which lost 8 bases and 6 bases, there was a span of 19 bases. The chain's CDR3 is CASGSMGTRDEKLFF. The CDR3 DNA reads as TGTGCCAGCGGCTCCATGGGGACAAGGGATGAAAAACTGTTTTTT.

Only a few counts were recorded for this clonotype. CDR3 in DNA: TGTGCCTGGAGTTTCAGGGGAGATTCACCCCTCCACTTT. Amino acid sequence: CAWSFRGDSPLHF. The chain joins TRBV30 to TRBJ1-6, with a tentative D call TRBD1 (6 bases). V lost 2 bases and J 8 bases, leaving 10 bases between the germline ends. Germline V gene lookup returns CDR1 GTSNPN and CDR2 SVGIG (reference sequence). The CDR3 has 13 amino acids.

This clonotype has a handful of counts. This chain links TRBV2 with TRBJ2-7, with 9 bases aligning to TRBD1. The CDR3 totals 15 residues. CDR1 is SNHLY and CDR2 is FYNNEI in the germline V gene. V trimming: 10 bases; J trimming: 3 bases; junction bases outside the gene matches: 13. The CDR3 is CATMGQGLSHYEQYF. The CDR3 nucleotides read TGTGCCACCATGGGACAGGGTCTTTCCCACTACGAGCAGTACTTC.

This clonotype was observed a few times. The chain combines TRBV12-3 or TRBV12-4 with TRBJ1-5; 12 bases map to TRBD1. This CDR3 is 15 amino acids long. With V trimmed by 5 bases and J by 6 bases, 5 bases remained unmatched. The CDR3, as DNA: TGTGCCAGCAGTATCCGGGACAGGGGGCTTCAGCCCCAGCATTTT. Amino acid sequence: CASSIRDRGLQPQHF.

The sample holds a few counts of this clonotype. The V gene is TRBV10-3, the J gene TRBJ2-3; D is ambiguous. Trimming shortened V by 6 bases and J by 2 bases, and 12 bases separated the two germline ends. The germline gives CDR1 ENHRY, CDR2 SYGVKD. This CDR3 has 14 residues. The CDR3 is CAISSDQDTDTQYF. CDR3 DNA: TGTGCCATCAGCAGCGACCAGGACACAGATACGCAGTATTTT.

This chain connects TRBV30 to TRBJ1-2; D call uncertain. Germline CDR1 and CDR2: GTSNPN and SVGIG (reference sequence). Deletions cut 2 bases from V and 3 bases from J, with 10 bases between. This CDR3 spans 13 amino acids. Written as DNA, the CDR3 is TGTGCCTGGAGTCTTCTACGGGACTATGGCTACACCTTC. Translation: CAWSLLRDYGYTF.

The rearrangement uses TRBV7-6 and TRBJ2-1, with 9 bases fitting TRBD2. V lost 1 base, J lost 4 bases, and 5 bases stayed unmatched. Germline V gene lookup returns CDR1 SGHVS and CDR2 FNYEAQ. CDR3 length: 16 amino acids. CDR3 bases: TGTGCCAGCAGCTTAGTCTTAGCGGGAGCATACAATGAGCAGTTCTTC. As protein: CASSLVLAGAYNEQFF.

This clonotype showed up just a few times. The chain joins TRBV6-5 to TRBJ2-5; D not certain. CDR3 length: 11 residues. In germline, CDR1 is MNHEY, CDR2 SVGAGI. Trimming took 5 bases from V and 3 from J, leaving 4 bases between them. As DNA, the CDR3 is TGTGCCAGCAGTAGGGAAGAGACCCAGTACTTC. It yields the protein CASSREETQYF.

The chain joins TRBV4-1 to TRBJ1-4; TRBD1 might be the D (5 bases). Germline V gene sequence: CDR1 MGHRA, CDR2 YSYEKL. V lost 5 bases and J 2 bases, leaving 9 bases between the germline ends. CDR3 length equals 14 residues. The CDR3 spells CASSSGGTNEKLFF. As DNA, the CDR3 is TGCGCCAGCAGCTCCGGGGGGACTAATGAAAAACTGTTTTTT.

J is TRBJ2-7 and V is TRBV11-2; the D gene is possibly TRBD2 (7 bases). Deletions cut 4 bases from V and 7 bases from J, with 26 bases between. The germline gives CDR1 SGHAT, CDR2 FQNNGV. The CDR3 extends over 17 amino acids. CDR3 residues: CASSSPGEGDILGEQYF. CDR3 bases: TGTGCCAGCAGCTCACCCGGGGAGGGGGACATTTTGGGGGAGCAGTACTTC. The full variable domain, its missing parts supplied by reference TRBV11-2 and TRBJ2-7, is EAGVAQSPRYKIIEKRQSVAFWCNPISGHATLYWYQQILGQGPKLLIQFQNNGVVDDSQLPKDRFSAERLKGVDSTLKIQPAKLEDSAVYLCASSSPGEGDILGEQYFGPGTRLTVT.

V usage is TRBV12-3 or TRBV12-4 and J usage is TRBJ2-6; no definite D call. The CDR3 has 15 amino acids. Deletions cut 7 bases from V and 0 bases from J, with 10 bases between. For the CDR3, the DNA is TGTGCCAGCACTCCTGCTGGCTCTGGGGCCAACGTCCTGACTTTC. This encodes CASTPAGSGANVLTF.

In this sample, this clonotype turned up a few times. The CDR3 bases are TGTGCCAGTAGCCCCGGACTTACCTCCTACAATGAGCAGTTCTTC. Its translation: CASSPGLTSYNEQFF. This chain uses TRBV19 with TRBJ2-1; a possible D gene is TRBD2 (5 bases). CDR1 is LNHDA and CDR2 is SQIVND in the germline V gene (reference sequence). CDR3 length: 15 residues. V was trimmed by 6 bases and J by 0 bases, leaving 12 bases between them.